The 15 T cell receptor beta chains below all came from one sample that was sequenced in a study of blood T cell repertoires in COVID-19. This table comes from immunoSEQ multiplex PCR, and its TCRdb copy is limited to in-frame clones, with some not included. The data contain about 270,000 clones, about 86% of them singletons. Sequenced material: peripheral blood. The receptors derive from a woman in her 70s with COVID-19, enrolled during active disease.

The chain combines TRBV11-3 with TRBJ2-3; 8 bases align to TRBD2. The V gene's germline CDR1 is SGHNT and CDR2 YENEEA. The CDR3 loop spans 15 amino acids. V lost 3 bases, J lost 1 base, and 3 bases stayed unmatched. CDR3 DNA: TGTGCCAGCAGCTTTAGAGCGGGGGGCACAGATACGCAGTATTTT. Translating it yields CASSFRAGGTDTQYF.

This CDR3 reads CAWSFEVGYGYTF. The CDR3, as DNA: TGTGCCTGGAGTTTTGAGGTTGGCTATGGCTACACCTTC. This chain uses TRBV30 with TRBJ1-2, with D uncertain. V lost 2 bases, J lost 4 bases, and 11 bases lay in between. Germline V lookup: CDR1 GTSNPN, CDR2 SVGIG (reference sequence). This CDR3 comprises 13 residues.

V gene TRBV10-2 combines with J gene TRBJ2-7; maybe TRBD1 (6 bases). The V end lost 8 bases, the J end lost 2 bases, and 19 bases lay between the germline ends. CDR1 WSHSY and CDR2 SAAADI come from the germline V gene. The CDR3 covers 15 residues. The CDR3 here is CASLRFTGTPYEQYF. For the CDR3, the DNA is TGCGCCAGCTTAAGATTTACAGGGACCCCCTACGAGCAGTACTTC.

This chain connects TRBV24-1 to TRBJ2-3; D uncertain. The CDR3 runs to 14 residues. Germline CDR1 and CDR2: KGHDR and SFDVKD. The ends were cut back, 4 bases at V and 3 bases at J, with 10 bases in the middle. The CDR3 sequence is CATSDVDTTDTQYF. The CDR3 DNA sequence: TGTGCCACCAGTGACGTCGACACAACAGATACGCAGTATTTT.

This chain joins TRBV12-5 and TRBJ1-1; TRBD1 is a possible D gene (5 bases). Per the germline V gene, CDR1 is LGHNT and CDR2 is FRNRAP. This CDR3 contains 18 residues. Trimming pared 2 bases from V and 0 bases from J, leaving 19 bases between. CDR3 nucleotides: TGTGCTAGTGGTTTGCTTGTTAGAATCAGGGAAATGAACACTGAAGCTTTCTTT. Its translation is CASGLLVRIREMNTEAFF.

This chain connects TRBV20-1 to TRBJ2-3, with a weak D call TRBD2 (6 bases). The CDR3 is made up of 14 amino acids. V lost 3 bases to trimming and J lost 2 bases, with 12 bases between them. The germline gives CDR1 DFQATT, CDR2 SNEGSKA (reference sequence). Here the CDR3 reads CSASRGAITDTQYF. The CDR3, as DNA: TGCAGTGCTAGTCGCGGGGCGATCACAGATACGCAGTATTTT.

The CDR3 coding sequence is TGTGCCAGCAGCGCCATTTCCAGGGAATTAGACGATGGCTACACCTTC. It translates to CASSAISRELDDGYTF. The rearrangement uses TRBV9 and TRBJ1-2, with D perhaps matching TRBD1 (5 bases). CDR1 and CDR2 (germline): SGDLS, YYNGEE. The CDR3 is made up of 16 amino acids. V gave up 3 bases and J gave up 6 bases, with 21 bases separating them.

The chain links TRBV5-8 to TRBJ2-3, with 7 nucleotides matching TRBD1. Unmatched junction bases numbered 10, after V lost 6 bases and J lost 6 bases. The germline V gene has CDR1 SGHTS and CDR2 YDEGEE. The CDR3 runs to 14 residues. The CDR3 nucleotides read TGTGCCAGCAATAGGGACAGCCTCACGGATACGCAGTATTTT. Its protein is CASNRDSLTDTQYF.

The chain couples TRBV5-8 to TRBJ2-5, with D possibly matching TRBD1 (6 bases). Trimming removed 4 bases at V and 4 bases at J, with 17 bases between. The CDR3 runs to 15 residues. Germline CDR1 is SGHTS and CDR2 is YDEGEE. CDR3 DNA: TGTGCCAGCAGCGCTACGACAGGCTACAGAGAGACCCAGTACTTC. Its translation: CASSATTGYRETQYF.

The chain recombines TRBV7-2 with TRBJ2-3; perhaps TRBD2 as D (6 bases). The CDR3 length is 15 residues. V dropped 1 base and J dropped 4 bases, with 12 bases sitting between them. Germline V gene lookup returns CDR1 SGHTA and CDR2 FQGNSA. The CDR3 sequence: CASSLGGEEADTQYF. The CDR3 bases are TGTGCCAGCAGCTTAGGGGGGGAGGAGGCAGATACGCAGTATTTT.

The chain recombines TRBV3-1 (or the pseudogene TRBV3-2) with TRBJ1-1; 8 bases fit TRBD1. Germline assignment: CDR1 LGHDT and CDR2 YNNKEL (reference sequence). J lost 1 base, V lost 0 bases, and 10 bases had no gene match. This CDR3 comprises 18 residues. CDR3 nucleotide sequence: TGTGCCAGCAGCCAAGACTATTCAGGGGGCGCGGGGAACACTGAAGCTTTCTTT. This encodes CASSQDYSGGAGNTEAFF.

This chain links TRBV5-6 with TRBJ2-7; the match to TRBD2 covers 7 bases. CDR3 length: 14 amino acids. From germline, CDR1 is SGHDT and CDR2 YYEEEE. V shed 4 bases and J 4 bases; nucleotides not matched to a gene: 8. The CDR3 here is CASSPWEGDYEQYF. Here the CDR3 DNA reads TGTGCCAGCAGCCCTTGGGAGGGAGATTACGAGCAGTACTTC. Full variable domain (remainder filled in from reference TRBV5-6 and TRBJ2-7): DAGVTQSPTHLIKTRGQQVTLRCSPKSGHDTVSWYQQALGQGPQFIFQYYEEEERQRGNFPDRFSGHQFPNYSSELNVNALLLGDSALYLCASSPWEGDYEQYFGPGTRLTVT.

This chain uses TRBV9 with TRBJ2-3, with 10 bases fitting TRBD2. V trimming: 0 bases; J trimming: 1 base; junction bases outside the gene matches: 2. The CDR3 has 16 residues. CDR1 and CDR2 (germline): SGDLS, YYNGEE. The CDR3 sequence: CASSVGTSGGTDTQYF. The CDR3 DNA is TGTGCCAGCAGCGTAGGCACTAGCGGGGGCACAGATACGCAGTATTTT.

This clone was seen only once. This sequence joins TRBV6-5 and TRBJ1-4, with TRBD1 matching over 9 bases. Germline values: CDR1 MNHEY, CDR2 SVGAGI. The V gene end was trimmed by 2 bases and the J gene end by 7 bases; junction bases not matched to a gene: 5. There are 15 residues in the CDR3. CDR3 DNA sequence: TGTGCCAGCAGTTACACGGGACAGGGAGGTGAAAAACTGTTTTTT. Translated, it gives CASSYTGQGGEKLFF.

The chain recombines TRBV5-6 with TRBJ2-7, with 7 positions matching TRBD1. In germline, CDR1 is SGHDT, CDR2 YYEEEE. The CDR3 runs to 15 residues. The trim removed 2 bases at V and 2 bases at J, leaving 7 bases unmatched. Here the CDR3 DNA reads TGTGCCAGCAGCTTTGAGGACAGGCAGACCTACGAGCAGTACTTC. This encodes CASSFEDRQTYEQYF.